Listed below are T cell receptor beta chains from one sample, sequenced in a study of T cell responses to AZD1222 COVID-19 vaccine. Produced via immunoSEQ multiplex PCR; TCRdb's table is partial and in-frame only. The sample gives tens of thousands of clones, 88% of which show up once; roughly 10% is in the top ten. Material: peripheral blood, obtained 28 days after the second dose of the MenACWY control vaccine. These receptors all come from an adult who received the MenACWY meningococcal vaccine as a control. Each CDR3 is given with its conserved first and last residue. D genes are given only for firm matches. The size of a clone is reported for some rows only, either as once, few or many, or as a class for expanded clones.

cdr3_length: 14
v_call: TRBV6-1
j_call: TRBJ1-2
clone_size: NA
d_call: NA
cdr3_aa: CASSEARQVYGYTF
cdr3_nt: TGTGCCAGCAGTGAAGCGCGGCAGGTCTATGGCTACACCTTC

cdr3_length: 14
v_call: TRBV9
j_call: TRBJ2-1
clone_size: NA
d_call: NA
cdr3_aa: CASSARQLEDEQFF
cdr3_nt: TGTGCCAGCAGCGCCCGGCAGCTTGAAGATGAGCAGTTCTTC

cdr3_length: 13
v_call: TRBV19
j_call: TRBJ1-2
clone_size: NA
d_call: NA
cdr3_aa: CASSIGGDYGYTF
cdr3_nt: TGTGCCAGTAGTATTGGAGGGGACTATGGCTACACCTTC

cdr3_length: 14
v_call: TRBV19
j_call: TRBJ1-5
clone_size: NA
d_call: NA
cdr3_aa: CASSIRGPYQPQHF
cdr3_nt: TGTGCCAGTAGTATAAGGGGACCGTATCAGCCCCAGCATTTT

cdr3_length: 14
v_call: TRBV5-4
j_call: TRBJ1-2
clone_size: NA
d_call: TRBD1
cdr3_aa: CASSQTTGNYGYTF
cdr3_nt: TGTGCCAGCAGCCAAACGACAGGGAACTATGGCTACACCTTC

cdr3_length: 14
v_call: TRBV19
j_call: TRBJ2-1
clone_size: NA
d_call: NA
cdr3_aa: CASSIQTTLGEQFF
cdr3_nt: TGTGCCAGTAGTATACAGACTACCCTGGGTGAGCAGTTCTTC

cdr3_length: 16
v_call: TRBV9
j_call: TRBJ1-4
clone_size: once
d_call: NA
cdr3_aa: CASSFGGVQSNEKLFF
cdr3_nt: TGTGCCAGCAGCTTCGGGGGAGTTCAGTCTAATGAAAAACTGTTTTTT

cdr3_length: 15
v_call: TRBV6-4
j_call: TRBJ1-2
clone_size: NA
d_call: TRBD1
cdr3_aa: CASRTDRGSNYGYTF
cdr3_nt: TGTGCCAGCAGAACCGACAGGGGATCTAACTATGGCTACACCTTC

cdr3_length: 15
v_call: TRBV3-1/TRBV3-2
j_call: TRBJ1-3
clone_size: NA
d_call: NA
cdr3_aa: CASSWGLSSGNTIYF
cdr3_nt: TGTGCCAGCAGCTGGGGACTCAGCTCTGGAAACACCATATATTTT

cdr3_length: 15
v_call: TRBV9
j_call: TRBJ1-4
clone_size: NA
d_call: NA
cdr3_aa: CASSVAASRSEKLFF
cdr3_nt: TGTGCCAGCAGCGTAGCGGCCAGTAGATCTGAAAAACTGTTTTTT

cdr3_length: 13
v_call: TRBV29-1
j_call: TRBJ1-1
clone_size: few
d_call: TRBD1
cdr3_aa: CSVPGQGHSEAFF
cdr3_nt: TGCAGCGTCCCGGGACAGGGGCACTCTGAAGCTTTCTTT

cdr3_length: 9
v_call: TRBV7-9
j_call: TRBJ2-7
clone_size: NA
d_call: NA
cdr3_aa: CASGYEQYF
cdr3_nt: TGTGCCAGCGGGTACGAGCAGTACTTC